This TCR beta chain was profiled in a study of T-cell memory formation after mild COVID-19. Study at large: Largely donor-specific sequence clusters came from a couple of donors.

In TCRdb, the 5' RACE reads were re-called with MiXCR into one record per CDR3 protein. The profile shows some 410,000 distinct CDR3 sequences, about 22% of them singletons. Points on this clonotype: Its antigen is not known.

Study conclusions and caveats: Mostly located in CM and EM were contracting CD4+ clones, with contracting CD8+ clones located in EMRA.

V lost 4 bases and J lost 5; bases outside the gene matches: 9. The length of the CDR3 is 15 residues. Per germline, CDR1 SGHVS and CDR2 FNYEAQ. The source is an adult woman who had mild COVID-19 (a few samples of this study predate the infection). Cell type and time point are not known. This rearrangement joins TRBV7-6 to TRBJ2-3; 7 bases agree with TRBD2. Sequencing was carried out using PBMCs or a T cell subset sorted from them (not recorded which). For the CDR3, the DNA is TGTGCCAGCAGCTCCCCCCCGCGGGGGATAGATACGCAGTATTTT. This gives the protein CASSSPPRGIDTQYF. Together with reference TRBV7-6 and TRBJ2-3, the CDR3 gives the full variable domain: GAGVSQSPRYKVTKRGQDVALRCDPISGHVSLYWYRQALGQGPEFLTYFNYEAQQDKSGLPNDRFSAERPEGSISTLTIQRTEQRDSAMYRCASSSPPRGIDTQYFGPGTRLTVL.